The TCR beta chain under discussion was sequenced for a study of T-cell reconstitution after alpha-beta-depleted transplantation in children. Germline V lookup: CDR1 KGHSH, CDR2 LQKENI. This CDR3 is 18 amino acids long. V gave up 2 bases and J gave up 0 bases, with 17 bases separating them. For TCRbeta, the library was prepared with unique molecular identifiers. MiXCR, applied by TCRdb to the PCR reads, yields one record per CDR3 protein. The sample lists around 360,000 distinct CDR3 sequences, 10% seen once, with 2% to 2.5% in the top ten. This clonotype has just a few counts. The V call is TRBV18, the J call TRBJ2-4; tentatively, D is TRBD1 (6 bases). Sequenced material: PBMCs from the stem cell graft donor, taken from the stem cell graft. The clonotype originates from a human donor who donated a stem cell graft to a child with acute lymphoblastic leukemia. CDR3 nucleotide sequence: TGTGCCAGCTCACCAACTACAGGGCGACCCTTAGCCAAAAACATTCAGTACTTC. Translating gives CASSPTTGRPLAKNIQYF. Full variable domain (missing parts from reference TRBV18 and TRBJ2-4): NAGVMQNPRHLVRRRGQEARLRCSPMKGHSHVYWYRQLPEEGLKFMVYLQKENIIDESGMPKERFSAEFPKEGPSILRIQQVVRGDSAAYFCASSPTTGRPLAKNIQYFGAGTRLSVL.